This TCR beta chain was recorded in a study of blood T cells in healthy people across ages (dated by TCRdb to the mid-2010s). Context from the whole study: In model experiments, template switching captured about one uniquely barcoded TCR beta cDNA molecule for every two T cells. Age-related changes in TCR beta repertoire diversity were measured in the study by deep sequencing normalized with unique cDNA molecular identifiers. The donors were split into four age groups: young (average around 16 years), middle-aged (about 40), aged (62) and long-lived (approximately 89). Two additional independent replicas of 1 million unique cDNA reads from the same blood draw were analyzed for two donors (one aged 18 to 30 and one aged 80 or older). To avoid experimental bias, donors of different ages were spread randomly across the sequencing lanes.

The research as a whole found: Compared with the aged group, more naive CD4+ T cells, fewer expanded clones and increased TCR diversity were shown by the long-lived group, suggesting age selection. Donor CMV infection status was unknown, potentially confounding age-related changes in expanded clonotypes. Estimates of total diversity based on one million sequenced T cells were considered lower bounds and underestimates. Bulk unsorted PBMC profiling prevented conclusive comparison of naive and antigen-experienced compartments. Observed TCR beta diversity correlated strongly with the percentage of naive T cells measured by flow cytometry. Observed TCR beta diversity per million T cells fell roughly linearly with age, and a significant reduction was already apparent by age approximately 40.

The library was made by 5' RACE. The sequencer listed for this sample is Illumina HiSeq 2500. The second PCR ran for about 6 to 11 cycles and used a J-beta primer mix along with a sample-barcoded 5' primer. A template-switch 5' adaptor carrying 12 random nucleotides introduced a unique molecular identifier onto each TCR beta cDNA molecule. Each sample yielded at least 2.5 million CDR3-containing paired-end reads. The Mint cDNA synthesis kit, primed by a TRBC-specific oligonucleotide, was used to synthesize first-strand cDNA from all RNA. Following uracil-DNA glycosylase treatment, a first 18-cycle PCR with universal primers M1SS and BC2_uni_R was performed on all cDNA. The original methods were these. Each sample was normalized by randomly selecting 1 million high-quality reads, each carrying a distinct molecular identifier. Reads with shared molecular identifiers were discarded instead of being binned into consensus sequences. MiTCR, with a Q25 quality threshold and the strictest error-elimination algorithm, was used for CDR3 identification, clonotype clustering and error correction. A nonparametric unseen species model using Euler transformation provided a lower-bound estimate of total TCR beta diversity. Using fastp at Q25 and MiXCR, TCRdb reprocessed the public reads and kept productive beta chains. Each record represents a unique CDR3 protein, reported with the most common genes and DNA among its rows. V and J calls and clone size were set by TCRdb, not the authors. This sample gives hundreds of thousands of distinct CDR3 sequences in total; about 20% of them show up just once. Around a fifth of the sample is held by the ten biggest clonotypes.

V lost 0 bases and J lost 0 bases; the stretch between them is 6 bases long. CDR1 and CDR2 are drawn from the germline V gene (reference sequence): LGHDT, YNNKEL. The CDR3 runs 15 residues from the cysteine to the phenylalanine. CDR3 DNA only is kept here, 45 bases in frame from base 1. This clonotype has just a few counts. Its binding antigen is unknown. The input lacks base qualities; no much larger clone sits a single base away. The donors were roughly 40 Caucasian individuals from Russia, aged 6 to 90 years, who were systemically healthy. Around 10 milliliters of peripheral blood were drawn from each donor into EDTA-treated Vacutainer tubes. Ficoll-Paque density-gradient centrifugation was used to isolate PBMCs, with at least 7 million per sample. Trizol reagent was used to extract total RNA from the PBMCs, yielding at least 5.5 micrograms per sample. For every donor, an aliquot of PBMCs went through flow cytometry to measure the percentages of naive CD45RAhigh/CD27high T cells.

Recombination joined TRBV3-1 with TRBJ1-5, with the D gene not confidently named. The specimen sequenced was blood. This clonotype was obtained from an older man in good health. The nucleotide sequence is given as TGTGCCAGCAGCCAAGATTCGCTTAGCAATCAGCCCCAGCATTTT. This yields the protein CASSQDSLSNQPQHF.